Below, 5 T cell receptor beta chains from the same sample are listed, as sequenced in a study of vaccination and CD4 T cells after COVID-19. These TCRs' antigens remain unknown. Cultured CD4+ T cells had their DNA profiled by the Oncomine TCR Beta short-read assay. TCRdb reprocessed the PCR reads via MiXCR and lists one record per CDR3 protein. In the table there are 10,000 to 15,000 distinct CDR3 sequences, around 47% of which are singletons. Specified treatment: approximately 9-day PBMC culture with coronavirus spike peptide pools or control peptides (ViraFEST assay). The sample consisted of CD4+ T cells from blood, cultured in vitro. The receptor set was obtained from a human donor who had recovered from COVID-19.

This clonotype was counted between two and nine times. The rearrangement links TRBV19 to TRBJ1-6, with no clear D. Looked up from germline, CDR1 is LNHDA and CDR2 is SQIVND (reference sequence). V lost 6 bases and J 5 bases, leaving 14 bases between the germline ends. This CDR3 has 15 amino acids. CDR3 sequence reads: CASRALDGDNSPLHF. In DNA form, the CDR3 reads TGTGCCAGTAGGGCTCTCGACGGCGATAATTCACCCCTCCACTTT.

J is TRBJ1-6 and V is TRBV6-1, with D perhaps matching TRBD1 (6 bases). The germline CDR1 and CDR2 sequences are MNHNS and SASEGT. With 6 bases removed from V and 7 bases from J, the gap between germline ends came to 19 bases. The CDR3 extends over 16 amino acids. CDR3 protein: CASRERPDSPNSPLHF. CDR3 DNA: TGTGCCAGCAGAGAACGACCGGACAGCCCAAATTCACCCCTCCACTTT.

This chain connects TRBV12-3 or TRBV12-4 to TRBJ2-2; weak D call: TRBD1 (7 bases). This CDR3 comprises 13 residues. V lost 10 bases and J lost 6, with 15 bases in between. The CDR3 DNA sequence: TGTGCCACCAACAGGGGAGGTCCCGGGGAGCTGTTTTTT. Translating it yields CATNRGGPGELFF.

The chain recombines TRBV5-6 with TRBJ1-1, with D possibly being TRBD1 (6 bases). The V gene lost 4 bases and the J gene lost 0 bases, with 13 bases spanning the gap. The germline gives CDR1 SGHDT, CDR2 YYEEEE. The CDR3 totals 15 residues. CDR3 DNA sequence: TGTGCCAGCAGCCGGACAGCTTCTCTGAACACTGAAGCTTTCTTT. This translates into CASSRTASLNTEAFF.

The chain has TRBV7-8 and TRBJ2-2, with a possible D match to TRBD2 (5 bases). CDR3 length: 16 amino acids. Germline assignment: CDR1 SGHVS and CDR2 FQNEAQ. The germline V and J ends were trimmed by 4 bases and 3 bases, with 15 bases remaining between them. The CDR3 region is CASSSLERADTGELFF. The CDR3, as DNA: TGTGCCAGCAGCTCCCTGGAGAGGGCGGACACCGGGGAGCTGTTTTTT.